These 27 T cell receptor beta chains were all obtained from the same sample, sequenced in a study of identical twins. TCRdb reanalysed the 5' RACE reads using MiXCR and keeps one entry per CDR3 protein. The sample contains approximately 690,000 distinct CDR3 sequences, around 5.7% of which appear only once. Sequenced material: naive T cells sorted from blood. The receptors were gathered from a man younger than 35 in good health.

This clonotype was recorded a few times. The chain has TRBV7-9 and TRBJ1-4; 7 bases agree with TRBD1. J was trimmed by 7 bases and V by 4 bases; bases with no gene match: 6. Looked up from germline, CDR1 is SEHNR and CDR2 is FQNEAQ (reference sequence). CDR3 length: 14 amino acids. CDR3 protein: CASSSPGTAEKLFF. The CDR3, as DNA: TGTGCCAGCAGCTCCCCCGGGACAGCTGAAAAACTGTTTTTT.

In this sample, this clonotype turned up many times. V gene TRBV15 combines with J gene TRBJ2-1, with D possibly TRBD1 on 6 matching bases. Deletions cut 1 base from V and 10 bases from J, with 17 bases between. Germline lookup yields CDR1 LNHNV and CDR2 YYDKDF (reference sequence). The CDR3 has 15 residues. In DNA, the CDR3 is TGTGCCACCAGCAGAGGGGGAACCGGGACAAGAGAGCAGTTCTTC. Its protein is CATSRGGTGTREQFF.

This clonotype was seen a handful of times. This rearrangement joins TRBV7-8 to TRBJ1-4; D remains ambiguous. Germline CDR1 reads SGHVS; CDR2 reads FQNEAQ. V was shortened by 0 bases and J by 3 bases, with 23 bases between the two germline ends. This CDR3 contains 20 residues. This chain's CDR3 is CASSLAIHRTFKAPNEKLFF. In DNA form, the CDR3 reads TGTGCCAGCAGCTTAGCCATTCATAGGACCTTCAAGGCCCCTAATGAAAAACTGTTTTTT.

Details on this clonotype: One end of the junction varies from germline; a read error may be responsible. V is TRBV14 and J is TRBJ1-1; D remains ambiguous. The CDR3 is made up of 11 amino acids. From germline, CDR1 is SGHDN and CDR2 FVKESK. CDR3 bases: TGTCCCAGCAGCGCCGGGATCGGAGCTTTCTTT. Its protein product is CPSSAGIGAFF.

This clonotype was counted a few times. Here the CDR3 reads CSVGWSGRPDNEQFF. CDR3 nucleotides: TGCAGCGTTGGATGGTCGGGGAGGCCCGACAATGAGCAGTTCTTC. V and J are TRBV29-1 and TRBJ2-1; D is perhaps TRBD2 (6 bases). The CDR3 runs to 15 residues. V lost 4 bases, J lost 5 bases, and 18 bases lay in between. CDR1 SQVTM and CDR2 ANQGSEA come from the germline V gene.

The rearrangement joins TRBV21-1 to TRBJ2-1; TRBD1, the table's D call, lacks a check against the DNA. TRBV21-1 represents a pseudogene. This CDR3 spans 13 amino acids. The CDR3 region is CATPGQGPDEQFF. The CDR3 DNA sequence: TGTGCCACCCCGGGACAGGGGCCGGATGAGCAGTTCTTC.

This clonotype was observed a handful of times. The chain joins TRBV12-3 or TRBV12-4 to TRBJ2-7, with 11 bases aligning to TRBD2. CDR3 size: 16 residues. V lost 5 bases and J lost 2; bases outside the gene matches: 8. CDR3 bases: TGTGCCAGCAGTAAGCTAGCGGGAGGCTTACCCTACGAGCAGTACGTC. Its protein is CASSKLAGGLPYEQYV.

This clonotype was picked up many times. The V call is TRBV12-3 or TRBV12-4, the J call TRBJ2-5; possibly TRBD1 for D (5 bases). Deletions cut 4 bases from V and 4 bases from J, with 10 bases between. The CDR3 covers 13 residues. The CDR3 loop is CASSSYGAETQYF. DNA of the CDR3: TGTGCCAGCAGTTCCTATGGGGCAGAGACCCAGTACTTC.

V usage is TRBV11-2 and J usage is TRBJ2-3; 13 nucleotides align to TRBD2. CDR1 is SGHAT and CDR2 is FQNNGV in the germline V gene. Losses at the gene ends were 6 bases for V and 4 bases for J; bases not matched to a gene: 7. The CDR3 loop spans 16 amino acids. This CDR3 reads CASSPTSGRAPDTQYF. The CDR3 nucleotides are TGTGCCAGCAGTCCTACTAGCGGGAGGGCCCCAGATACGCAGTATTTT.

There are a few counts of this clonotype. The J gene is TRBJ1-2, the V gene TRBV5-1; 8 nucleotides align to TRBD1. Per germline, CDR1 SGHRS and CDR2 YFSETQ. This CDR3 spans 16 amino acids. V gave up 5 bases and J gave up 5 bases; unmatched junction bases: 14. CDR3 amino acids: CASSQGAQGVRYGYTF. CDR3 coding DNA: TGCGCCAGCAGTCAGGGGGCGCAGGGTGTTCGGTATGGCTACACCTTC.

The chain joins TRBV19 to TRBJ2-4, with D maybe TRBD1 (6 bases). Looked up from germline, CDR1 is LNHDA and CDR2 is SQIVND (reference sequence). The CDR3 spans 13 residues. The ends were cut back, 8 bases at V and 2 bases at J, with 10 bases in the middle. CDR3 bases: TGTGCCAGTGCAGGGGCGACCAAAAACATTCAGTACTTC. Residues: CASAGATKNIQYF.

The rearrangement joins TRBV20-1 to TRBJ2-1; 8 positions match TRBD2. The CDR3 covers 15 residues. Germline loops: CDR1 DFQATT, CDR2 SNEGSKA (reference sequence). Trimming removed 2 bases from V and 6 bases from J; junction bases left unmatched: 9. CDR3 in amino acids: CSARRTSGKPNEQFF. CDR3 nucleotide sequence: TGCAGTGCTAGAAGAACTAGCGGAAAGCCCAATGAGCAGTTCTTC.

The chain links TRBV12-3 or TRBV12-4 to TRBJ2-5; D might be TRBD1 (5 bases). The CDR3 has 14 amino acids. The V and J ends lost 7 bases and 0 bases respectively, with 12 bases between them. The DNA for the CDR3 is TGTGCCAGCAAGTTGGGGCGATACCAAGAGACCCAGTACTTC. It codes for CASKLGRYQETQYF.

This clonotype showed up many times. This chain joins TRBV20-1 and TRBJ2-3; TRBD2 agrees at 8 bases. CDR3 length: 13 amino acids. The V gene end was trimmed by 6 bases and the J gene end by 4 bases; junction bases not matched to a gene: 6. Germline CDR1 DFQATT, CDR2 SNEGSKA (reference sequence). CDR3 sequence reads: CSASGGVADTQYF. DNA for the CDR3: TGCAGTGCCTCGGGGGGGGTCGCAGATACGCAGTATTTT.

The sample holds many counts of this clonotype. V usage is TRBV7-9 and J usage is TRBJ1-4; no clear D gene. Trimming pared 2 bases from V and 10 bases from J, leaving 11 bases between. This CDR3 is built from 13 residues. Germline V gives CDR1 SEHNR, CDR2 FQNEAQ (reference sequence). CDR3 in amino acids: CASSLSPRGKLFF. CDR3 DNA: TGTGCCAGCAGCTTAAGTCCCCGGGGAAAACTGTTTTTT.

This clonotype was detected only a few times. The chain links TRBV3-1 to TRBJ2-4; perhaps TRBD1 as D (6 bases). CDR3 length: 14 residues. Deletions cut 4 bases from V and 8 bases from J, with 15 bases between. Germline V lookup: CDR1 LGHDT, CDR2 YNNKEL (reference sequence). CDR3 sequence reads: CASSRKTGLDIQYF. CDR3 DNA: TGTGCCAGCAGCCGAAAGACAGGCTTGGACATTCAGTACTTC.

There are many counts of this clonotype. This rearrangement joins TRBV9 to TRBJ2-1, with D perhaps matching TRBD2 (6 bases). Germline CDR1 SGDLS, CDR2 YYNGEE. The CDR3 has 12 amino acids. V lost 0 bases to trimming and J lost 15 bases, with 13 bases between them. The CDR3 here is CASSVEGGVLFF. CDR3 nucleotide sequence: TGTGCCAGCAGCGTAGAGGGAGGAGTGCTGTTCTTC.

Only a few counts were recorded for this clonotype. V and J are TRBV20-1 and TRBJ1-2; tentatively, D is TRBD1 (5 bases). The CDR3 runs to 13 residues. Germline V gives CDR1 DFQATT, CDR2 SNEGSKA (reference sequence). Trimming stripped 3 bases from V and 1 base from J, with 9 bases between. CDR3 amino acids: CSASRGDNYGYTF. The CDR3 nucleotides read TGCAGTGCTAGTCGGGGGGATAACTATGGCTACACCTTC.

The chain employs TRBV15 and TRBJ1-3; a possible D gene is TRBD1 (6 bases). This CDR3 has 17 residues. V lost 0 bases to trimming and J lost 0 bases, with 12 bases between them. CDR1 is LNHNV, CDR2 YYDKDF, per germline (reference sequence). CDR3: CATSRDSAGASGNTIYF. CDR3 sequence (DNA): TGTGCCACCAGCAGAGATTCCGCAGGGGCCTCTGGAAACACCATATATTTT.

This clonotype was picked up a small number of times. CDR3: CSANLWDREGNNQPQHF. CDR3 bases: TGCAGTGCTAACCTATGGGACAGGGAAGGTAACAATCAGCCCCAGCATTTT. The chain has TRBV20-1 and TRBJ1-5; TRBD1 matches at 9 bases. Trimming at V came to 4 bases and at J to 3 bases, leaving 13 bases not matched to a gene. Germline V gene data show CDR1 as DFQATT and CDR2 as SNEGSKA (reference sequence). This CDR3 has 17 amino acids.

The table lists this clonotype with a few counts. This chain connects TRBV10-3 to TRBJ2-3, with 12 nucleotides matching TRBD1. With V trimmed by 0 bases and J by 6 bases, 4 bases remained unmatched. Looked up from germline, CDR1 is ENHRY and CDR2 is SYGVKD. The CDR3 runs to 16 residues. The CDR3 DNA is TGTGCCATCAGTGAGTCGGGGACAGGGGGCGCGGATACGCAGTATTTT. Residues: CAISESGTGGADTQYF.

In its sample, this clonotype was seen a few times. The CDR3 DNA reads as TGTGCCAGCAGCCAAGGCGGGACTAGCGGGAGCGATGAGCAGTTCTTC. Translated, it gives CASSQGGTSGSDEQFF. The chain has TRBV7-8 and TRBJ2-1; 14 bases align to TRBD2. V gave up 5 bases and J gave up 8 bases; unmatched junction bases: 8. This CDR3 region has 16 residues. CDR1 is SGHVS, CDR2 FQNEAQ, per germline.

The chain employs TRBV9 and TRBJ1-2; TRBD1 agrees at 11 bases. The length of the CDR3 is 17 residues. The V gene end was trimmed by 4 bases and the J gene end by 3 bases; junction bases not matched to a gene: 11. Germline-derived CDR1 and CDR2 are SGDLS and YYNGEE. CDR3 nucleotide sequence: TGTGCCAGCAGCCTGGACAGGGGGCCTGTACTGGACTATGGCTACACCTTC. Its protein is CASSLDRGPVLDYGYTF.

The chain recombines TRBV7-9 with TRBJ2-2, with D tentatively TRBD2 (5 bases). Trimming pared 6 bases from V and 4 bases from J, leaving 18 bases between. Germline-derived CDR1 and CDR2 are SEHNR and FQNEAQ (reference sequence). CDR3 length: 16 residues. As DNA, the CDR3 is TGTGCCAGCAGGGTTAGGGTCGAGGGAAGCACCGGGGAGCTGTTTTTT. Amino acids: CASRVRVEGSTGELFF.

This rearrangement joins TRBV20-1 to TRBJ2-5, with 9 bases that match TRBD1. The CDR3 consists of 14 residues. The germline V gene has CDR1 DFQATT and CDR2 SNEGSKA (reference sequence). V gave up 0 bases and J gave up 1 base; unmatched junction bases: 0. The DNA of the CDR3 is TGCAGTGCTAGAGAACAGGGGGCCCAAGAGACCCAGTACTTC. It is translated as CSAREQGAQETQYF.

The J gene is TRBJ2-1, the V gene TRBV7-9, with 11 nucleotides matching TRBD2. Germline CDR1 and CDR2: SEHNR and FQNEAQ (reference sequence). Trimming removed 4 bases from V and 12 bases from J; junction bases left unmatched: 17. The CDR3 is 17 amino acids. As DNA, the CDR3 is TGTGCCAGCAGCTCCCCCGGGACTAGCGGAACCACGGGGGGGCAGTTCTTC. This sequence encodes CASSSPGTSGTTGGQFF.

This clonotype was found a few times. V and J are TRBV5-1 and TRBJ2-1; 8 nucleotides line up with TRBD1. The germline V gene encodes CDR1 SGHRS and CDR2 YFSETQ. Germline trimming cut 0 bases from V and 1 base from J; bases unmatched to any gene: 6. The CDR3 runs 17 residues. This CDR3 is CASSLERQGLSYNEQFF. CDR3 bases: TGCGCCAGCAGCTTGGAGAGACAGGGGCTTTCCTACAATGAGCAGTTCTTC.